The clone carrying this T cell receptor (beta chain) was seen more than once but under ten times. Its target is not known. Researchers reported sorting CD4+ naive, central memory, regulatory and stem cell-like memory cells via CD45RO/CCR7/CD25/CD127/CD95/CD27. Purity (above 95%) was reached by all sorted populations. This sample is drawn from a study of beta chain features in type 1 diabetes. Study-level background: Patients shared similar age, gender and cell yields with healthy donors.

Trimming shortened V by 3 bases and J by 7 bases, and 10 bases separated the two germline ends. The CDR3 length is 13 residues. CDR1 and CDR2 (germline): LNHDA, SQIVND (reference sequence). The investigators reverse transcribed all of the isolated RNA, so they sequenced expressed TCRB transcripts. The table came from immunoSEQ multiplex PCR; TCRdb's copy has only in-frame clones and leaves some out. The data contain 810,000 or so clones, 17% of them singletons. Study conclusions and caveats: Researchers report that Type 1 diabetes patients had moderately but significantly shorter TCRB CDR3s across all four CD4+ subsets.

Material: naive CD4+ T cells from blood. The V and J genes are TRBV19 and TRBJ2-1; possible D gene TRBD2, 6 bases. The clonotype originates from a woman under 30 in good health. This CDR3 reads CASSMGRTNEQFF. As DNA, the CDR3 is TGTGCCAGTAGTATGGGGAGGACGAATGAGCAGTTCTTC.